One sample yielded the 28 T cell receptor beta chains listed below, sequenced in a study of esophageal squamous cell carcinoma under preoperative chemotherapy. TCRdb ran MiXCR on the PCR reads and lists one entry per CDR3 protein. This repertoire shows over 25,000 distinct CDR3 sequences, 52% found once; its top ten account for 20% to 25%. This sample's time point: after preoperative PTX-NDP chemotherapy. Specimen collection occurred from a patient given preoperative chemotherapy. The receptors stem from a human donor with esophageal squamous cell carcinoma. The donor label of this sample is uncertain.

This clonotype was counted only a few times. The chain employs TRBV6-5 and TRBJ1-6; a weak D match, TRBD1 (5 bases). The CDR3 has 15 amino acids. Germline CDR1 is MNHEY and CDR2 is SVGAGI. Deletions cut 2 bases from V and 5 bases from J, with 10 bases between. CDR3: CASSYGSGDNSPLHF. The CDR3 DNA reads as TGTGCCAGCAGTTACGGGTCGGGGGATAATTCACCCCTCCACTTT.

Turning to this clonotype: One end of the junction varies from germline; a read error may be responsible. The rearrangement links TRBV7-8 to TRBJ2-3, with D possibly matching TRBD2 (5 bases). CDR1 and CDR2 from the germline V gene are SGHVS and FQNEAQ. This CDR3 comprises 16 residues. CDR3 loop: CASSLGPPRSTGKQFF. CDR3 nucleotides: TGTGCCAGCAGCTTAGGTCCCCCTAGGAGCACCGGGAAGCAGTTTTTT.

The CDR3 DNA reads as TGTGCCAGCAGCTTATGGGGCGCTTCTAATGAAAAACTGTTTTTT. Translation: CASSLWGASNEKLFF. The chain has TRBV6-5 and TRBJ1-4, with a possible D match to TRBD1 (5 bases). The V end lost 6 bases, the J end lost 3 bases, and 14 bases lay between the germline ends. Germline assignment: CDR1 MNHEY and CDR2 SVGAGI. The CDR3 spans 15 residues.

This clonotype came up many times. Given a much more abundant clone one base away, this may be a read error. This chain uses TRBV7-2 with TRBJ2-1; D uncertain. The CDR3 spans 11 residues. Trimming took 3 bases from V and 13 from J, leaving 10 bases between them. CDR1 and CDR2 from the germline V gene are SGHTA and FQGNSA. This chain's CDR3 is CASSFLETQFF. For the CDR3, the DNA is TGTGCCAGCAGCTTTTTGGAGACCCAGTTCTTC.

CDR3 in amino acids: CASSSRGAGPRLQFF. The CDR3 bases are TGTGCCAGCAGCAGCAGGGGGGCCGGGCCTCGGCTTCAGTTCTTC. J is TRBJ2-4 and V is TRBV7-3; D possibly corresponds to TRBD1 (7 bases). The last part of the DNA fits TRBJ2-1 better; the J call may be wrong. The CDR3 runs 15 residues. Germline CDR1 and CDR2: SGHTA and FQGTGA.

The chain combines TRBV7-9 with TRBJ2-2; D remains ambiguous. The V end lost 4 bases, the J end lost 4 bases, and 22 bases lay between the germline ends. CDR3 size: 18 residues. The germline gives CDR1 SEHNR, CDR2 FQNEAQ (reference sequence). The CDR3 protein is CASSYRQLRRRSTGELFF. Written as DNA, the CDR3 is TGTGCCAGCAGCTATCGCCAGCTGAGGCGGCGAAGCACCGGGGAGCTGTTTTTT.

Notes on this clonotype: At one end, the junction sequence differs from germline, possibly due to a read error. The chain couples TRBV6-2 or TRBV6-3 to TRBJ2-4; D gene unclear. CDR1 and CDR2 (germline): MNHEY, SVGEGT. The CDR3 spans 10 residues. CDR3 in DNA: TGTGGCAGTGAGCAAAACATCCAGTACTTC. Its translation is CGSEQNIQYF.

The J gene is TRBJ2-3, the V gene TRBV6-4; D possibly corresponds to TRBD1 (6 bases). Trimming removed 4 bases from V and 1 base from J, with 9 bases in between. Germline V gene sequence: CDR1 MRHNA, CDR2 SNTAGT. CDR3 length equals 14 residues. The CDR3 DNA reads as TGTGCCAGCAGTGCGGCAGGGGGCACAGATACGCAGTATTTT. This encodes CASSAAGGTDTQYF.

Concerning this clonotype: A read error may explain this, as a much larger clone is one base away. The rearrangement uses TRBV5-1 and TRBJ2-1; D uncertain. The V gene's germline CDR1 is SGHRS and CDR2 YFSETQ. Trimming shortened V by 0 bases and J by 10 bases, and 14 bases separated the two germline ends. The CDR3 is made up of 14 amino acids. The CDR3 region is CASSLEGSSYEQFF. The CDR3 nucleotides read TGCGCCAGCAGCTTGGAGGGCAGCTCCTACGAGCAGTTCTTC. Full variable domain (missing parts from reference TRBV5-1 and TRBJ2-1): KAGVTQTPRYLIKTRGQQVTLSCSPISGHRSVSWYQQTPGQGLQFLFEYFSETQRNKGNFPGRFSGRQFSNSRSEMNVSTLELGDSALYLCASSLEGSSYEQFFGPGTRLTVL.

J is TRBJ2-2 and V is TRBV18; 7 bases map to TRBD1. Germline-derived CDR1 and CDR2 are KGHSH and LQKENI. CDR3 length: 16 residues. The V and J ends lost 4 bases and 0 bases, in that order; junction bases with no gene match: 5. CDR3 sequence reads: CASSQGASANTGELFF. Written as DNA, the CDR3 is TGTGCCAGCTCACAGGGGGCGAGCGCGAACACCGGGGAGCTGTTTTTT.

The V call is TRBV6-1, the J call TRBJ1-6; D not certain. V was pared by 6 bases and J by 10 bases, with 7 bases between. The CDR3 consists of 11 residues. The germline gives CDR1 MNHNS, CDR2 SASEGT. CDR3 protein: CASRSESPLHF. DNA of the CDR3: TGTGCCAGCAGGTCGGAATCACCCCTCCACTTT.

V gene TRBV7-8 combines with J gene TRBJ2-3, with 8 nucleotides matching TRBD2. The J call is doubtful: the DNA matches TRBJ2-7 better. CDR3 length: 16 residues. CDR1 is SGHVS, CDR2 FQNEAQ, per germline. CDR3 sequence reads: CASSDLGRGAENTQYF. The CDR3 DNA reads TGTGCCAGCAGCGACCTGGGGCGGGGGGCCGAAAATACGCAGTACTTC.

The chain couples TRBV7-2 to TRBJ2-1, with 9 bases lining up with TRBD1. The CDR3 contains 14 residues. The trim removed 9 bases at V and 4 bases at J, leaving 7 bases unmatched. CDR1 and CDR2 (germline): SGHTA, FQGNSA. The CDR3 reads CASQEQGAYNEQFF. In DNA, the CDR3 is TGTGCCAGTCAAGAACAGGGGGCGTACAATGAGCAGTTCTTC.

This clonotype was counted only a few times. The rearrangement links TRBV19 to TRBJ2-1; a possible D gene is TRBD1 (5 bases). The CDR3 consists of 14 residues. Germline V gene data show CDR1 as LNHDA and CDR2 as SQIVND (reference sequence). Between the trimmed V and J ends, which lost 4 bases and 2 bases, there was a span of 9 bases. The CDR3 sequence: CASSKGQTYNEQFF. The DNA for the CDR3 is TGTGCCAGTAGTAAGGGGCAGACCTACAATGAGCAGTTCTTC.

This clonotype was seen many times. The V and J genes are TRBV11-3 and TRBJ2-5; TRBD1 is a possible D gene (6 bases). Germline V gives CDR1 SGHNT, CDR2 YENEEA. Trimming stripped 6 bases from V and 11 bases from J, with 19 bases between. The CDR3 extends over 13 amino acids. Written as DNA, the CDR3 is TGTGCCAGCAGGCTGACAGGCCTCAATGAGCAGTACTTC. This encodes CASRLTGLNEQYF.

The J gene is TRBJ2-7, the V gene TRBV6-2 or TRBV6-3, with a tentative D call TRBD2 (6 bases). The CDR3 runs to 17 residues. Trimming shortened V by 2 bases and J by 0 bases, and 17 bases separated the two germline ends. Per germline, CDR1 MNHEY and CDR2 SVGEGT. CDR3 coding DNA: TGTGCCAGCAGTTACGTGCCTAAGGGAGGCCCCTCCTACGAGCAGTACTTC. It codes for CASSYVPKGGPSYEQYF.

The sample holds many counts of this clonotype. The chain carries TRBV12-3 or TRBV12-4 and TRBJ2-5; TRBD2 aligns across 13 bases. With 4 bases clipped from V and 11 bases from J, the junction kept 13 bases outside the gene matches. The CDR3 has 16 amino acids. This CDR3 reads CASSSPGLAGYNEQYF. The CDR3 region has the DNA TGTGCCAGCAGTTCCCCGGGACTAGCGGGGTACAATGAGCAGTACTTC.

This clonotype was observed at least ten times. This chain connects TRBV11-2 to TRBJ2-3, with a weak D call TRBD1 (5 bases). The CDR3 spans 16 residues. V was clipped by 5 bases and J by 1 base, with 16 bases between them. Germline loops: CDR1 SGHAT, CDR2 FQNNGV. The CDR3 here is CASSLIPGHRTDTQYF. In DNA, the CDR3 is TGTGCCAGCAGCCTCATTCCCGGACACCGCACAGATACGCAGTATTTT.

In its sample, this clonotype was seen many times. The chain recombines TRBV11-2 with TRBJ1-2; no firm D call. The CDR3 length is 14 residues. Germline CDR1 reads SGHAT; CDR2 reads FQNNGV. V shed 0 bases and J shed 4 bases, with 9 bases lying between them. CDR3 nucleotide sequence: TGTGCCAGCAGCTTAGAACCTAGGACCTATGGCTACACCTTC. Its translation is CASSLEPRTYGYTF.

Regarding this clonotype: At one end, the junction sequence differs from germline, possibly due to a read error. The chain has TRBV11-2 and TRBJ2-3; D not resolved. The germline V gene has CDR1 SGHAT and CDR2 FQNNGV. The CDR3 sequence is 15 residues long. In nucleotides, the CDR3 is TGTGCCAGCAGCTTAGTTTCAGGACCCCGCTACGAGCAGTTCTTT. Amino acid sequence: CASSLVSGPRYEQFF. Complete variable domain (other parts from reference TRBV11-2 and TRBJ2-3): EAGVAQSPRYKIIEKRQSVAFWCNPISGHATLYWYQQILGQGPKLLIQFQNNGVVDDSQLPKDRFSAERLKGVDSTLKIQPAKLEDSAVYLCASSLVSGPRYEQFFGPGTRLTVL.

Regarding this clonotype: Germline is not matched at one junction end, which may reflect a read error. The chain carries TRBV7-2 and TRBJ2-4; D may correspond to TRBD1 or TRBD2 (6 bases each). CDR3 length equals 16 residues. Germline values: CDR1 SGHTA, CDR2 FQGNSA. The CDR3 DNA sequence: TGTGCCAGCAGCACCCCGGAGAGGGGGGCCAAAAACATGCAGTACTTC. It specifies CASSTPERGAKNMQYF.

This clonotype was observed a handful of times. The gene calls are TRBV11-2 and TRBJ2-5; TRBD2 is a possible D gene (6 bases). This CDR3 region has 16 residues. Trimming shortened V by 5 bases and J by 11 bases, and 27 bases separated the two germline ends. Germline values: CDR1 SGHAT, CDR2 FQNNGV. In nucleotides, the CDR3 is TGTGCCAGCAGCCTCAAAATGTGGGACTCCTACAATGAGCAGTACTTC. Translated, it gives CASSLKMWDSYNEQYF.

In the case of this clonotype: At one end, the junction sequence differs from germline, possibly due to a read error. The rearrangement uses TRBV7-2 and TRBJ2-3; 10 nucleotides agree with TRBD1. The CDR3 length is 15 residues. Germline CDR1 and CDR2: SGHTA and FQGNSA. The CDR3 sequence is CASSQETGGVETQYF. The DNA of the CDR3 is TGTGCCAGCAGTCAAGAGACAGGGGGCGTGGAGACCCAGTATTTC.

This clonotype appeared a few times. The chain couples TRBV27 to TRBJ1-1; D may be TRBD1 (5 bases). V lost 3 bases and J lost 0, with 8 bases in between. Germline V gene data show CDR1 as MNHEY and CDR2 as SMNVEV (reference sequence). The CDR3 extends over 14 amino acids. The CDR3 is CASSLWGLNTEAFF. The CDR3 DNA reads as TGTGCCAGCAGTTTGTGGGGACTGAACACTGAAGCTTTCTTT.

The chain is built from TRBV5-4 and TRBJ2-7, with TRBD2 identical over 8 bases. The trim removed 4 bases at V and 3 bases at J, leaving 6 bases unmatched. The CDR3 extends over 14 amino acids. CDR1 and CDR2 (germline): SGHNT, YYREEE (reference sequence). The DNA for the CDR3 is TGTGCCAGCAGCGCTACTAGCGGTGGCTACGAGCAGTACTTC. Translating gives CASSATSGGYEQYF.

For this clonotype: A junction end diverges from the germline sequence, so it may reflect a read error. The chain has TRBV11-3 and TRBJ2-3; TRBD2 matches at 7 bases. The germline V gene encodes CDR1 SGHNT and CDR2 YENEEA. The CDR3 contains 17 residues. The CDR3: CASSAEAGGGDVETQYF. The CDR3 DNA sequence: TGTGCCAGCAGCGCGGAAGCCGGGGGAGGGGATGTAGAGACCCAGTATTTC.

This clonotype was detected only a few times. One end of the junction varies from germline; a read error may be responsible. CDR3 residues: CAGSVGPTTDTQYF. CDR3 DNA: TGTGCGGGCAGCGTGGGGCCCACCACAGATACGCAGTATTTC. The chain couples TRBV12-3 or TRBV12-4 to TRBJ2-3, with D perhaps TRBD1 (5 bases). CDR3 length: 14 amino acids.

This clonotype was seen repeatedly, ten times or more. The chain combines TRBV12-3 or TRBV12-4 with TRBJ2-1; D remains ambiguous. V was shortened by 0 bases and J by 5 bases, with 2 bases between the two germline ends. The CDR3 is made up of 12 amino acids. CDR3 sequence: CASSLANNEQFF. In DNA form, the CDR3 reads TGTGCCAGCAGTTTAGCTAACAATGAGCAGTTCTTC.